This T cell receptor (beta chain) was obtained from a study of blood T cells in healthy people across ages. Findings of the study overall: The study could not conclusively compare naive and antigen-experienced cells, given its unsorted PBMCs.

Primers used in a second PCR of roughly 6 to 11 cycles were a sample-barcoded 5' primer and a J-beta primer mix. TCRdb re-analysed the 5' RACE reads in MiXCR, keeping a single row per CDR3 protein. Of some 940,000 distinct CDR3 sequences listed, around 29% are singletons. This clonotype was found many times. The antigen is undetermined. Healthy Russian Caucasian donors spanned ages about 6 to 100 years. The CDR3 spans 14 residues. The V end lost 3 bases, the J end lost 2 bases, and 11 bases lay between the germline ends. Looked up from germline, CDR1 is SGHTA and CDR2 is FQGNSA. These data are also associated with another study on T cells of mothers and their children.

Material for sequencing was blood. This receptor was obtained from a middle-aged woman in good health. The chain joins TRBV7-2 to TRBJ2-7, with D perhaps matching TRBD1 (5 bases). The CDR3 DNA is TGTGCCAGCAGCTTCCCTCAGGGAACCTACGAGCAGTACTTC. Its translation is CASSFPQGTYEQYF. The entire variable domain, with the rest obtained from reference TRBV7-2 and TRBJ2-7, is as follows: GAGVSQSPSNKVTEKGKDVELRCDPISGHTALYWYRQSLGQGLEFLIYFQGNSAPDKSGLPSDRFSAERTGGSVSTLTIQRTQQEDSAVYLCASSFPQGTYEQYFGPGTRLTVT.